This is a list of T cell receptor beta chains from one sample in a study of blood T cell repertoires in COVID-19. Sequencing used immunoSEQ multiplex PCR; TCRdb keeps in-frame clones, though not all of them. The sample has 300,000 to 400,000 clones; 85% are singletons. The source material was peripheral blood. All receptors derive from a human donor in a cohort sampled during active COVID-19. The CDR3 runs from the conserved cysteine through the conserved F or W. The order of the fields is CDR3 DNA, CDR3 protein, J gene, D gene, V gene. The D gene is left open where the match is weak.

TGTGCCAGCAGCTTAGCCTGGAACCCGGGACAGGCATATTCACCCCTCCACTTT,CASSLAWNPGQAYSPLHF,TRBJ1-6,TRBD1,TRBV7-2
TGTGCCAGCTCACCAACCGGGACAACCTACGAGCAGTACTTC,CASSPTGTTYEQYF,TRBJ2-7,NA,TRBV18
TGCGCCAGCAGCCAAGACATTTTTTACGAGCAGTACTTC,CASSQDIFYEQYF,TRBJ2-7,NA,TRBV4-1
TGTGCCACCAGTGTGGTCGGGACAGGGGGCACCGGGGAGCTGTTTTTT,CATSVVGTGGTGELFF,TRBJ2-2,TRBD1,TRBV24-1
TGTGCCAGCAGCTTGGCCCAGATCTATGGCTACACCTTC,CASSLAQIYGYTF,TRBJ1-2,NA,TRBV5-6
TGTGCCAGCAGCTCGGAACAGGTTAACACAGATACGCAGTATTTT,CASSSEQVNTDTQYF,TRBJ2-3,NA,TRBV9
TGTGCCTGGACCCCACAGGGTCAATATGGCTACACCTTC,CAWTPQGQYGYTF,TRBJ1-2,NA,TRBV30
TGTGCCAGTAGTAAACTCTGGGACAGGGGGTCTACCGGGGAGCTGTTTTTT,CASSKLWDRGSTGELFF,TRBJ2-2,TRBD1,TRBV19
TGTGCCAGCTCACCCTCGACGGATAGCCCGGGCTACACCTTC,CASSPSTDSPGYTF,TRBJ1-2,NA,TRBV18
TGTGCCAGTAGGGACAGGGACCAGCCCCAGCATTTT,CASRDRDQPQHF,TRBJ1-5,TRBD1,TRBV19
TGTGCCACCAGCCCCCGGGTAGCGGGAGGCACAGATACGCAGTATTTT,CATSPRVAGGTDTQYF,TRBJ2-3,TRBD2,TRBV15